This T cell receptor (beta chain) came from a study of Ad26.COV2.S vaccination and SARS-CoV-2 variants. Study at large: Recipients of Ad26.COV2.S got it intramuscularly, once or twice 56 days apart.

Treatment meaning: around 19 received Ad26.COV2.S at low or high dose, single or two shots; 5 received placebo; per-sample allocation not given. Following the first vaccine or placebo injection, samples were taken on day 63. The donor's status was that of an adult aged 18-55 years in Boston. Germline V gene sequence: CDR1 LNHDA, CDR2 SQIVND (reference sequence). V lost 4 bases to trimming and J lost 4 bases, with 8 bases between them. CDR3 length: 12 amino acids. Sequenced by immunoSEQ multiplex PCR; TCRdb stores in-frame clones only, minus some. Of some 240,000 clones listed, around 88% are singletons.

This clonotype was sampled from a person between 18 and 65 years old who received the Ad26.COV2.S COVID-19 vaccine or a placebo. The source material was peripheral blood, sampled in a trial of Ad26.COV2.S vaccine versus placebo. This chain joins TRBV19 and TRBJ2-7; D possibly corresponds to TRBD2 (5 bases). In nucleotides, the CDR3 is TGTGCCAGTAGTAACCGCGGGTACGAGCAGTACTTC. Protein product: CASSNRGYEQYF.